This entry lists 7 T cell receptor beta chains sequenced from one sample in a study of cytomegalovirus exposure and HLA in healthy donors. In the PCR, 60 Vbeta and 13 Jbeta primers were used. The assay was immunoSEQ multiplex PCR, and TCRdb's table has in-frame clones only and misses some. Among about 93,000 clones, about four fifths were seen once, and the ten largest hold 3.8%. Specimen: PBMCs. The receptors were gathered from a man aged 45 to 65 in good health and CMV-seronegative.

This chain uses TRBV9 with TRBJ2-5, with 15 bases fitting TRBD2. Trimming took 2 bases from V and 4 from J; bases not matched to a gene: 3. Per germline, CDR1 SGDLS and CDR2 YYNGEE. The CDR3 extends over 16 amino acids. CDR3: CASSVRGLAGGETQYF. CDR3 coding DNA: TGTGCCAGCAGCGTGAGGGGACTAGCGGGAGGAGAGACCCAGTACTTC.

The rearrangement joins TRBV27 to TRBJ1-2; D is ambiguous. Germline CDR1 reads MNHEY; CDR2 reads SMNVEV (reference sequence). With 4 bases removed from V and 5 bases from J, the gap between germline ends came to 14 bases. The CDR3 covers 14 residues. Here the CDR3 reads CASSSTTIGYGYTF. As DNA, the CDR3 is TGTGCCAGCAGTTCTACGACTATTGGGTATGGCTACACCTTC.

The chain links TRBV19 to TRBJ1-1; the D gene is possibly TRBD1 (6 bases). The CDR3 is made up of 14 amino acids. The V end was cut by 3 bases, the J end by 8 bases, with 16 bases between. Germline V gene sequence: CDR1 LNHDA, CDR2 SQIVND (reference sequence). The CDR3 protein is CASSMGAGKLEAFF. The CDR3 DNA reads TGTGCCAGTAGTATGGGGGCAGGTAAACTGGAAGCTTTCTTT.

The chain recombines TRBV11-1 with TRBJ2-3; 10 nucleotides align to TRBD1. Germline V gives CDR1 SGHAT, CDR2 FQDESV (reference sequence). The CDR3 consists of 15 residues. V trimming: 1 base; J trimming: 4 bases; junction bases outside the gene matches: 2. The CDR3 is CASSLVTGGADTQYF. CDR3 DNA: TGTGCCAGCAGCTTAGTGACAGGGGGCGCAGATACGCAGTATTTT.

The chain uses TRBV28 and TRBJ1-2; D unclear. The germline V gene encodes CDR1 MDHEN and CDR2 SYDVKM. This CDR3 comprises 13 residues. With 3 bases removed from V and 2 bases from J, the gap between germline ends came to 7 bases. CDR3 DNA sequence: TGTGCCAGCAGTTTTACAGCCAACTATGGCTACACCTTC. Its protein is CASSFTANYGYTF.

This chain uses TRBV28 with TRBJ2-3, with 10 bases that match TRBD2. J lost 3 bases, V lost 7 bases, and 4 bases had no gene match. CDR1 is MDHEN, CDR2 SYDVKM, per germline. The CDR3 totals 14 residues. The CDR3 DNA reads TGTGCCAGCAATCCTAGCGGGAGAACAGATACGCAGTATTTT. This sequence encodes CASNPSGRTDTQYF.

This clone was detected only a few times. The junction differs from germline at one of its ends, possibly a read error. V and J are TRBV7-7 and TRBJ2-7, with D possibly being TRBD2 (7 bases). Per germline, CDR1 SSHAT and CDR2 FNYEAQ (reference sequence). The CDR3 has 16 residues. For the CDR3, the DNA is TGTGCTAGCAGCTTATTAGGTCGGGGGGCAGGGGACGAGCAGTACTTC. It yields the protein CASSLLGRGAGDEQYF. The whole variable domain, remainder taken from reference TRBV7-7 and TRBJ2-7, is GAGVSQSPRYKVTKRGQDVTLRCDPISSHATLYWYQQALGQGPEFLTYFNYEAQPDKSGLPSDRFSAERPEGSISTLTIQRTEQRDSAMYRCASSLLGRGAGDEQYFGPGTRLTVT.